This T cell receptor beta chain was retrieved from a study of OX40 agonist ivuxolimab in advanced cancers. Germline lookup yields CDR1 GTSNPN and CDR2 SVGIG (reference sequence). The J segment lost 7 bases and the V segment lost 1 base, leaving 8 bases of the junction unmatched. CDR3 size: 17 residues. Profiled with immunoSEQ multiplex PCR; TCRdb holds only in-frame clones, not every one. The data hold about 100,000 clones, with 90% observed a single time. The starting material was CD4+ or CD8+ T cells sorted from blood, obtained in a trial of the OX40 agonist ivuxolimab. The chain is built from TRBV30 and TRBJ2-1; 15 bases align to TRBD2. The sequence was collected from an adult with an advanced solid tumor such as melanoma, head and neck, liver or kidney cancer. This CDR3 is CAWSARTSGRVWNEQFF. The CDR3, as DNA: TGTGCCTGGAGTGCCCGGACTAGCGGGAGGGTCTGGAATGAGCAGTTCTTC.